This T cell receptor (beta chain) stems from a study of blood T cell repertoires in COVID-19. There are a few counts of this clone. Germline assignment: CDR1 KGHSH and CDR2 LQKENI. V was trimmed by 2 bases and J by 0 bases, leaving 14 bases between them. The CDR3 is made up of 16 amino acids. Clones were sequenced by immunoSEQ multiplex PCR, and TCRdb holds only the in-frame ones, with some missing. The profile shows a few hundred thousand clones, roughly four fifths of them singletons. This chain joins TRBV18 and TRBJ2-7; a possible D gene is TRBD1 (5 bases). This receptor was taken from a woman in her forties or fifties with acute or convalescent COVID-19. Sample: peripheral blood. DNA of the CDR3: TGTGCCAGCTCACCAGTCGTCGGCAGGGCCTCCTACGAGCAGTACTTC. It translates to CASSPVVGRASYEQYF.